Listed below are T cell receptor beta chains from one sample, sequenced in a study of response to subunit inactivated influenza vaccine. Via MiXCR, TCRdb re-called the RT-PCR reads, giving one row per CDR3 protein. The profile shows 500,000 to 600,000 distinct CDR3 sequences, 12% of them singletons. Sequences were derived from PBMCs from blood, sampled on the day of vaccination. The origin of the receptors is a man over 45 who received an inactivated influenza vaccine. CDR3s include the opening cysteine and the closing phenylalanine or tryptophan. A D gene is named only where the DNA matches it firmly. Size is stated for part of the rows, as once, few or many counts, or as a class when the clone is expanded.

clone size	D gene	V gene	J gene	CDR3 DNA	CDR3 protein
few	-	TRBV3-1	TRBJ2-7	TGTGCCAGCAGCCAAGATCGGCGGACAACCCTCTCCTACGAGCAGTACTTC	CASSQDRRTTLSYEQYF
few	-	TRBV7-2	TRBJ2-7	TGTGCCAGCAGCTTATCGGCGCTCTCCTACGAGCAGTACTTC	CASSLSALSYEQYF
many	-	TRBV6-5	TRBJ1-2	TGTGCCAGCAGTTCGACAGCCGCTAGCTATGGCTACACCTTC	CASSSTAASYGYTF
few	-	TRBV13	TRBJ2-2	TGTGCCAGCAGCCAATTCGTTGACAGGTCGAACACCGGGGAGCTGTTTTTT	CASSQFVDRSNTGELFF
-	TRBD1	TRBV20-1	TRBJ1-2	TGCAGTGCTAGATCGGACAGGGACTATGGCTACACCTTC	CSARSDRDYGYTF
few	TRBD2	TRBV20-1	TRBJ2-4	TGCAGTGCTAGAACTCCGGGACTTAGCGGGGGAAGGGACATTCAGTACTTC	CSARTPGLSGGRDIQYF
few	TRBD1	TRBV15	TRBJ2-3	TGTGCCACCACCCCGGGGGGACAGGGGGCAGATACGCAGTATTTT	CATTPGGQGADTQYF
few	TRBD1	TRBV4-3	TRBJ1-6	TGCGCCAGCAGCCTACAGGGGAGGAATTCACCCCTCCACTTT	CASSLQGRNSPLHF
-	TRBD2	TRBV20-1	TRBJ2-1	TGCAGTGCTATGGTCCCCGGAAGCGGGAGGGTCCATGAGCAGTTCTTC	CSAMVPGSGRVHEQFF
few	-	TRBV2	TRBJ2-7	TGTGCCAGCACCAGAGGGTCGGATTTCTACGAGCAGTACTTC	CASTRGSDFYEQYF
many	-	TRBV29-1	TRBJ1-6	TGCAGCGTTGAGCGTTTGGCAGCTCCACCTTCACCCCTCCACTTT	CSVERLAAPPSPLHF
few	-	TRBV18	TRBJ2-1	TGTGCCAGCTCACAGGTATCAGGCAGCAATGAGCAGTTCTTC	CASSQVSGSNEQFF
-	TRBD1	TRBV20-1	TRBJ1-1	TGCAGTGCTAGTAAACCGGGACAGGGGAGGTACACTGAAGCTTTCTTT	CSASKPGQGRYTEAFF
few	TRBD2	TRBV6-2/TRBV6-3	TRBJ2-3	TGTGCCAGCAGTTACAGCGGGGGGGGCCGAACAGATACGCAGTATTTT	CASSYSGGGRTDTQYF
-	-	TRBV6-5	TRBJ2-1	TGTGCCAGCAGTTTCCCCCCGGCCGCTTACAATGAGCAGTTCTTC	CASSFPPAAYNEQFF
many	TRBD1	TRBV29-1	TRBJ1-4	TGCAGCGTTCTACCTACGGGACAGGTGAATGAAAAACTGTTTTTT	CSVLPTGQVNEKLFF
-	-	TRBV20-1	TRBJ2-7	TGCAGTGCTCAAGACAGTTATACCTACGAGCAGTACTTC	CSAQDSYTYEQYF
-	-	TRBV20-1	TRBJ2-5	TGCAGTGCTAGCCTTAGTCGTCCTCAAGAGACCCAGTACTTC	CSASLSRPQETQYF
-	-	TRBV21-1	TRBJ2-1	TGTGCCAGCAGCATGCTGGTGCCAAGCTCCTACAATGAGCAGTTCTTC	CASSMLVPSSYNEQFF
few	-	TRBV10-3	TRBJ1-3	TGTGCCATCAGTGAGTCGCGAACACGAAACACCATATATTTT	CAISESRTRNTIYF
-	-	TRBV29-1	TRBJ1-2	TGCAGCGTTGAAGATGGCAGAAACTATGGCTACACCTTC	CSVEDGRNYGYTF
-	-	TRBV18	TRBJ2-3	TGTGCCAGCTCACCACTACTCACAGATACGCAGTATTTT	CASSPLLTDTQYF
many	-	TRBV15	TRBJ2-5	TGTGCCACCAGCAGAGATCGTCGACACCCCCAAGAGACCCAGTACTTC	CATSRDRRHPQETQYF
-	-	TRBV10-1	TRBJ2-3	TGCGCCAGCAGCCCCGCACTAGTTTCGGGCACAGATACGCAGTATTTT	CASSPALVSGTDTQYF
-	TRBD1	TRBV19	TRBJ1-5	TGTGCCAGTAGTATAGGTAGGACAGGGGGCAATCAGCCCCAGCATTTT	CASSIGRTGGNQPQHF
-	TRBD2	TRBV20-1	TRBJ2-1	TGCAGTGCTAGGTTTAAGGTCAGGCTAGCGGGCAATGAGCAGTTCTTC	CSARFKVRLAGNEQFF
few	-	TRBV7-2	TRBJ2-5	TGTGCCAGCAGCCTATACCCGGGAGAGACCCAGTACTTC	CASSLYPGETQYF
few	TRBD1	TRBV7-3	TRBJ2-7	TGTGCCAGCAGCACATCCGGGACAGGGGAATATGAGCAGTACTTC	CASSTSGTGEYEQYF
few	-	TRBV21-1	TRBJ1-2	TGTGCCAGCAGCAATGGCAGGGCTACTTCTAGCGGCTACACCTTC	CASSNGRATSSGYTF
few	TRBD1	TRBV7-2	TRBJ1-5	TGTGCCAGCAGCATCGGACAGGGGAGAAATCAGCCCCAGCATTTT	CASSIGQGRNQPQHF
few	TRBD1	TRBV4-1	TRBJ1-1	TGCGCCAGCAGCCCTGACAGGGATGAAGCTTTCTTT	CASSPDRDEAFF
few	TRBD2	TRBV29-1	TRBJ2-7	TGCAGCGTTGAAGGCCTAGCGGGAGATTTTTCCTACGAGCAGTACTTC	CSVEGLAGDFSYEQYF
-	TRBD1	TRBV6-1	TRBJ1-2	TGTGCCAGCAGCTTCAGGGGGGGGATAGGTGGCTACACCTTC	CASSFRGGIGGYTF
many	TRBD1	TRBV6-1	TRBJ1-5	TGTGCCAGCAGTACCGGGACAGGGCGTATTGACAATCAGCCCCAGCATTTT	CASSTGTGRIDNQPQHF
few	TRBD1	TRBV7-6	TRBJ2-2	TGTGCCAGCAGCCGATGGGGACAGGGCGGAACCGGGGAGCTGTTTTTT	CASSRWGQGGTGELFF
few	TRBD1	TRBV4-2	TRBJ2-1	TGTGCCAGCAGCGGAAGGACAGGGCTGTCCTACAATGAGCAGTTCTTC	CASSGRTGLSYNEQFF
many	-	TRBV15	TRBJ2-1	TGTGCCACCAGCAGACCGCCTGGAGGTGAGCAGTTCTTC	CATSRPPGGEQFF
-	TRBD2	TRBV30	TRBJ2-7	TGTGCCGGCAGACTAGCGGGAGGGAGTGAGCAGTACTTC	CAGRLAGGSEQYF
few	-	TRBV6-2/TRBV6-3	TRBJ2-5	TGTGCCAGCAGTCCACTTTGGCGGGAGACCCAGTACTTC	CASSPLWRETQYF
-	TRBD1	TRBV2	TRBJ2-7	TGTGCCAGCAGCGTAACCGGGACAGGGGGGTACGAGCAGTACTTC	CASSVTGTGGYEQYF
few	-	TRBV12-3/TRBV12-4	TRBJ2-1	TGTGCCAGCAGTGGAGGTGGCGGTCAATTGAATGAGCAGTTCTTC	CASSGGGGQLNEQFF
few	-	TRBV20-1	TRBJ2-7	TGCAGTGCTATTCACGGGCCGGGGTACGAGCAGTACTTC	CSAIHGPGYEQYF
many	TRBD1	TRBV28	TRBJ2-6	TGTGCCAGCAGCCTTATACAGGGGTCCGGGGCCAACGTCCTGACTTTC	CASSLIQGSGANVLTF
-	TRBD2	TRBV11-2	TRBJ2-5	TGTGCCAGCAGCTTAGCGGGGGGGAAAATCCAAGAGACCCAGTACTTC	CASSLAGGKIQETQYF
-	-	TRBV3-1	TRBJ2-2	TGTGCCAGCAGCCAAGCGAAGACCAGGGAAGAGGTCGGGGAGCTGTTTTTT	CASSQAKTREEVGELFF
few	TRBD1	TRBV28	TRBJ2-1	TGTGCCAGCAGGCGTAATCCCGGGACAGGGAAAGAACCCTACAATGAGCAGTTCTTC	CASRRNPGTGKEPYNEQFF
-	TRBD2	TRBV28	TRBJ2-2	TGTGCCAGCAAACGGGGGGGCACCGGGGAGCTGTTTTTT	CASKRGGTGELFF
-	-	TRBV20-1	TRBJ2-7	TGCAGTGCCCGCAATATTTTGAGGGACGAGCAGTACTTC	CSARNILRDEQYF
once	-	TRBV28	TRBJ1-1	TGTGCCAGCAGCCCCGGGTGGGCTCTTACGAACACTGAAGCTTTCTTT	CASSPGWALTNTEAFF
-	TRBD2	TRBV20-1	TRBJ2-7	TGCAGTGTTGGTGGCTCAGGACTAGCGGGAGGAAGTGTGTACTTC	CSVGGSGLAGGSVYF
many	-	TRBV7-9	TRBJ1-5	TGTGCCAGCAGCTTACGGGACAGCAATCAGCCCCAGCATTTT	CASSLRDSNQPQHF
-	-	TRBV20-1	TRBJ2-1	TGCAGTGCTAGAGAGGGCGGGGTAGGTGGCTACAATGAGCAGTTCTTC	CSAREGGVGGYNEQFF
many	-	TRBV6-4	TRBJ2-2	TGTGCCAGCAGTGACGCTCCGGGTCCCCGTCGGACCGGGGAGCTGTTTTTT	CASSDAPGPRRTGELFF
many	TRBD1	TRBV5-1	TRBJ1-1	TGCGCCAGCAGATCGGGACAGAGCCCAATGAACACTGAAGCTTTCTTT	CASRSGQSPMNTEAFF